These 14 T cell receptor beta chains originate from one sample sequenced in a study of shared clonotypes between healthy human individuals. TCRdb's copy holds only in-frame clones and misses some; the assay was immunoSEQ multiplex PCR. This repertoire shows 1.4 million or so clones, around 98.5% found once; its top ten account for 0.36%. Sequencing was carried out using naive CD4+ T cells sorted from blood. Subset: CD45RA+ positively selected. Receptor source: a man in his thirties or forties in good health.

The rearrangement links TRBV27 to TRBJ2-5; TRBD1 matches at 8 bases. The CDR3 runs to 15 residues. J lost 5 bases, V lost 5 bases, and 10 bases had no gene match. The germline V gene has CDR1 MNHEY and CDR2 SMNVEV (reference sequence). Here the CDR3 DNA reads TGTGCCAGCAGTAGGTTTCAGGGGGCGCGGGAGACCCAGTACTTC. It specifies CASSRFQGARETQYF.

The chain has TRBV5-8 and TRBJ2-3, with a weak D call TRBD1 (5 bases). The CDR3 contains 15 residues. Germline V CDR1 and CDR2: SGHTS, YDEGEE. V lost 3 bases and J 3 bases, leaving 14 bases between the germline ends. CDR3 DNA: TGTGCCAGCAGCTCGCGGACACGTGTTACAGATACGCAGTATTTT. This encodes CASSSRTRVTDTQYF.

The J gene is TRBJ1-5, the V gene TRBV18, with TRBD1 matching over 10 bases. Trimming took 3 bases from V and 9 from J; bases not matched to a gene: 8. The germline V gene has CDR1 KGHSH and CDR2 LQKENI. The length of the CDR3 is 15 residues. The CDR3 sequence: CASSPGQGSLRPQHF. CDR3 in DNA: TGTGCCAGCTCACCGGGACAGGGGAGTTTGAGGCCCCAGCATTTT.

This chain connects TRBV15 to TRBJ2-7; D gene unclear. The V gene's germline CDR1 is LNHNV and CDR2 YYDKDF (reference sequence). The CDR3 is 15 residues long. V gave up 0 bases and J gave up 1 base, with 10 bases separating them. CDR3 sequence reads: CATSRDFTVSYEQYF. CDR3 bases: TGTGCCACCAGCAGAGATTTCACGGTATCCTACGAGCAGTACTTC.

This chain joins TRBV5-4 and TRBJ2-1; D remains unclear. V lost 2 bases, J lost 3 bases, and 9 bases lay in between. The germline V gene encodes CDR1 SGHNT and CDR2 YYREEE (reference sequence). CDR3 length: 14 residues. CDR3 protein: CASSFRTDYNEQFF. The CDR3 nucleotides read TGTGCCAGCAGCTTCCGGACCGACTACAATGAGCAGTTCTTC.

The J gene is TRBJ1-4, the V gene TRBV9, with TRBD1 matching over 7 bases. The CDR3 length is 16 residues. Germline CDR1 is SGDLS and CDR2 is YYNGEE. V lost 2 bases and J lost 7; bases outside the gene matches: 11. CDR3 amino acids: CASSVTGARMSEKLFF. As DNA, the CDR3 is TGTGCCAGCAGCGTTACAGGGGCTCGGATGAGTGAAAAACTGTTTTTT.

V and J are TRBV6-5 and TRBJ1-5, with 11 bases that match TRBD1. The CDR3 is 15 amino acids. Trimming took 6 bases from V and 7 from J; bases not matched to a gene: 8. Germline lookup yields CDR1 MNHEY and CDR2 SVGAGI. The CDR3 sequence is CASRRGQGARQPQHF. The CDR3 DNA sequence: TGTGCCAGCAGACGCGGACAGGGGGCACGGCAGCCCCAGCATTTT.

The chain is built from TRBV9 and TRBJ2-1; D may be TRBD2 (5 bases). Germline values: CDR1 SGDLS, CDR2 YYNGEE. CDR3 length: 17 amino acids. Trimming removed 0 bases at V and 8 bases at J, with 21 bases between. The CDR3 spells CASSVVPSGLGRDEQFF. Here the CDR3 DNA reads TGTGCCAGCAGCGTAGTCCCCAGCGGCCTAGGAAGGGATGAGCAGTTCTTC.

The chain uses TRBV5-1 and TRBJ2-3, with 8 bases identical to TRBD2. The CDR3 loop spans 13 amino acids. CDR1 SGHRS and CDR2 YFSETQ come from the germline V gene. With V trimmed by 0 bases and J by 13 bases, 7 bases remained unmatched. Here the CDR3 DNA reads TGCGCCAGCAGCTTGGGGACTAGCCCGGAGGAGTATTTT. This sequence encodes CASSLGTSPEEYF.

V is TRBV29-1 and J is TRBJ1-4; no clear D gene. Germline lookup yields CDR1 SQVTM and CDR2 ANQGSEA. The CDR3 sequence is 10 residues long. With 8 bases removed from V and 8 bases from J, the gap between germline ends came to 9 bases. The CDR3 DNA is TGCAGCATTGGGCCCGAAAAACTGTTTTTT. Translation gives CSIGPEKLFF.

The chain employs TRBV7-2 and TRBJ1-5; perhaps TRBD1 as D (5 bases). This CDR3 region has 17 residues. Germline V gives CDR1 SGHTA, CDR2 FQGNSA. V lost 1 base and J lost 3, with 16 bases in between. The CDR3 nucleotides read TGTGCCAGCAGCTTAGGTCTAATGGGACGCCTCAATCAGCCCCAGCATTTT. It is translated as CASSLGLMGRLNQPQHF.

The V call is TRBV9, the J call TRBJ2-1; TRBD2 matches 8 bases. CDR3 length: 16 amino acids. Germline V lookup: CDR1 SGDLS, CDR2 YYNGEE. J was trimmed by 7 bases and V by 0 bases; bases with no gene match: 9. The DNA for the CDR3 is TGTGCCAGCAGCGTAGATACAGCGGGAGTAGGTAATGAGCAGTTCTTC. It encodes CASSVDTAGVGNEQFF.

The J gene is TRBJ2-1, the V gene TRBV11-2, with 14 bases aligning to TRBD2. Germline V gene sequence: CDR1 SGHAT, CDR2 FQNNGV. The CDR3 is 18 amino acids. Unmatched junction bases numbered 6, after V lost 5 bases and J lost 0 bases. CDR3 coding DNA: TGTGCCAGCAGCCCGGGGACTAGCGGGAGATCCTCCTACAATGAGCAGTTCTTC. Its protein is CASSPGTSGRSSYNEQFF.

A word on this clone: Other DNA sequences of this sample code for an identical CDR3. The CDR3 loop reads CASSLGTGNTGELFF. In DNA, the CDR3 is TGTGCCAGCAGCTTGGGGACAGGGAACACCGGGGAGCTGTTTTTT. V and J are TRBV5-4 and TRBJ2-2; 7 bases line up with TRBD1. The germline gives CDR1 SGHNT, CDR2 YYREEE (reference sequence). V lost 0 bases, J lost 1 base, and 0 bases stayed unmatched. The CDR3 length is 15 residues.